Below, 13 T cell receptor beta chains from the same sample are listed, as sequenced in a study of blood T cell repertoires in COVID-19. Assay used: immunoSEQ multiplex PCR; TCRdb lists only in-frame clones, some missing. The sample lists about 360,000 clones; around 83% were seen once. The sequencing sample was made of peripheral blood. The origin of the receptors is a man between 25 and 39 years old with active or convalescent COVID-19.

The rearrangement links TRBV12-3 or TRBV12-4 to TRBJ2-3, with TRBD2 as a possible D gene (7 bases). The germline V and J ends were trimmed by 7 bases and 2 bases, with 10 bases remaining between them. CDR3 length equals 13 residues. Written as DNA, the CDR3 is TGTGCCAGCAAGGGGGGGCACACAGATACGCAGTATTTT. Amino acids: CASKGGHTDTQYF.

The V gene is TRBV30, the J gene TRBJ1-5; D might be TRBD1 (6 bases). CDR1 GTSNPN and CDR2 SVGIG come from the germline V gene (reference sequence). The V end was cut by 1 base, the J end by 2 bases, with 12 bases between. This CDR3 has 15 residues. This CDR3 reads CAWSDGQRGNQPQHF. CDR3 bases: TGTGCCTGGAGTGATGGACAGAGGGGCAATCAGCCCCAGCATTTT. Supplemented by reference TRBV30 and TRBJ1-5, the full variable domain reads SQTIHQWPATLVQPVGSPLSLECTVEGTSNPNLYWYRQAAGRGLQLLFYSVGIGQISSEVPQNLSASRPQDRQFILSSKKLLLSDSGFYLCAWSDGQRGNQPQHFGDGTRLSIL.

J is TRBJ2-3 and V is TRBV30, with TRBD1 matching over 10 bases. CDR1 is GTSNPN, CDR2 SVGIG, per germline (reference sequence). V was pared by 3 bases and J by 1 base, with 4 bases of the junction left unmatched. There are 15 residues in the CDR3. CDR3 residues: CAWSRDRGRTDTQYF. In DNA, the CDR3 is TGTGCCTGGAGCCGGGACAGGGGACGCACAGATACGCAGTATTTT.

In its sample, this clone was seen a few times. V gene TRBV7-8 combines with J gene TRBJ1-4; D gene unclear. Germline loops: CDR1 SGHVS, CDR2 FQNEAQ. V gave up 2 bases and J gave up 8 bases, with 18 bases separating them. There are 16 residues in the CDR3. This CDR3 reads CASSLNGPPRGEKLFF. CDR3 in DNA: TGTGCCAGCAGCTTAAATGGTCCGCCCCGAGGCGAAAAACTGTTTTTT.

In this sample, this clone turned up once. This chain uses TRBV3-1 (or the pseudogene TRBV3-2) with TRBJ2-3; the D gene is possibly TRBD2 (5 bases). The CDR3 extends over 14 amino acids. The ends were cut back, 9 bases at V and 4 bases at J, with 17 bases in the middle. The germline V gene encodes CDR1 LGHDT and CDR2 YNNKEL (reference sequence). DNA for the CDR3: TGTGCCAGTACCGAAGCCCCGGGGTCAGATACGCAGTATTTT. Translated: CASTEAPGSDTQYF.

The chain uses TRBV5-6 and TRBJ1-1, with D possibly TRBD1 on 6 matching bases. The V gene's germline CDR1 is SGHDT and CDR2 YYEEEE. Trimming stripped 5 bases from V and 5 bases from J, with 19 bases between. The CDR3 is 15 residues long. CDR3 protein: CASRATGNRWTEAFF. Written as DNA, the CDR3 is TGTGCCAGCAGAGCTACAGGGAATCGGTGGACTGAAGCTTTCTTT.

Comment on this clone: Other DNA sequences within the sample encode an identical CDR3. The DNA for the CDR3 is TGTGCCAGCAGCCTTAGAGGTGAAAAACTGTTTTTT. Its translation: CASSLRGEKLFF. V is TRBV28 and J is TRBJ1-4, with D unclear. Germline CDR1 and CDR2: MDHEN and SYDVKM. Trimming cost V 6 bases and J 7 bases, with 9 bases left between them. The CDR3 consists of 12 residues. Looking up the rest from reference TRBV28 and TRBJ1-4 gives the full variable domain: DVKVTQSSRYLVKRTGEKVFLECVQDMDHENMFWYRQDPGLGLRLIYFSYDVKMKEKGDIPEGYSVSREKKERFSLILESASTNQTSMYLCASSLRGEKLFFGSGTQLSVL.

The chain employs TRBV30 and TRBJ1-2; 7 bases align to TRBD1. V shed 1 base and J 8 bases; nucleotides not matched to a gene: 10. Germline CDR1 reads GTSNPN; CDR2 reads SVGIG (reference sequence). The CDR3 has 14 residues. The CDR3 reads CAWSAQRQGGGYTF. The DNA of the CDR3 is TGTGCCTGGAGTGCCCAGAGACAGGGAGGCGGCTACACCTTC.

The chain joins TRBV7-3 to TRBJ1-4; no reliable D call. Trimming removed 8 bases at V and 5 bases at J, with 21 bases between. Germline V CDR1 and CDR2: SGHTA, FQGTGA. CDR3 length: 16 amino acids. CDR3: CASPHKRRNTNEKLFF. Here the CDR3 DNA reads TGTGCCAGCCCTCACAAGAGGAGGAACACGAATGAAAAACTGTTTTTT.

This chain links TRBV30 with TRBJ2-7, with D unresolved. CDR1 GTSNPN and CDR2 SVGIG come from the germline V gene (reference sequence). CDR3 size: 13 residues. The V end lost 2 bases, the J end lost 0 bases, and 8 bases lay between the germline ends. The CDR3 loop is CAWSKQPSYEQYF. The DNA of the CDR3 is TGTGCCTGGAGTAAACAGCCCTCCTACGAGCAGTACTTC.

This clone was seen only once. The chain carries TRBV7-2 and TRBJ2-3, with TRBD1 matching 8 bases. The junction had 2 bases not matched to a gene; V was cut back by 2 bases and J by 4 bases. This CDR3 spans 14 amino acids. The germline V gene has CDR1 SGHTA and CDR2 FQGNSA. The CDR3 region has the DNA TGTGCCAGCAGCTTAAGGGGACAGGCAGATACGCAGTATTTT. Protein sequence: CASSLRGQADTQYF.

The V gene is TRBV6-5, the J gene TRBJ2-3; maybe TRBD1 (6 bases). Per the germline V gene, CDR1 is MNHEY and CDR2 is SVGAGI. The CDR3 covers 16 residues. V shed 0 bases and J shed 6 bases, with 16 bases lying between them. CDR3 DNA sequence: TGTGCCAGCAGTTACTCCCGGTCTCTCCAGGGGGATACGCAGTATTTT. This sequence encodes CASSYSRSLQGDTQYF.

This chain uses TRBV4-1 with TRBJ2-5; D is possibly TRBD2 (6 bases). This CDR3 is built from 16 residues. The ends were cut back, 7 bases at V and 0 bases at J, with 18 bases in the middle. Germline values: CDR1 MGHRA, CDR2 YSYEKL. The DNA for the CDR3 is TGCGCCAGCAAGAGTCGGGGTTGGGACTACCAAGAGACCCAGTACTTC. Its translation is CASKSRGWDYQETQYF.